These 12 T cell receptor beta chains originate from one sample sequenced in a study of patients and donors after allogeneic stem cell transplantation. TCRdb reprocessed the RT-PCR reads via MiXCR and lists one record per CDR3 protein. The data contain about a million distinct CDR3 sequences, under 20% of them singletons. Sequenced input: blood, either unsorted or a sorted T cell fraction (not recorded which). The origin of the receptors is a human donor who was either an allogeneic HSCT recipient or a stem cell or donor lymphocyte infusion donor (not recorded which). It is not recorded whose cells these are; they may come from a transplant donor.

This clonotype was recorded a few times. V gene TRBV27 combines with J gene TRBJ2-5, with D perhaps matching TRBD2 (6 bases). Germline CDR1 and CDR2: MNHEY and SMNVEV (reference sequence). Trimming took 6 bases from V and 0 from J, leaving 14 bases between them. The length of the CDR3 is 15 residues. The CDR3 reads CASSRGSDYQETQYF. The CDR3 bases are TGTGCCAGCAGCCGGGGGAGCGACTACCAAGAGACCCAGTACTTC.

The table lists this clonotype with a few counts. The chain joins TRBV7-8 to TRBJ2-2; tentatively, D is TRBD1 (6 bases). The V gene lost 3 bases and the J gene lost 6 bases, with 14 bases spanning the gap. CDR3 size: 15 residues. Germline lookup yields CDR1 SGHVS and CDR2 FQNEAQ. The CDR3 coding sequence is TGTGCCAGCAGCTTTTACAGGGTTGGTGCCGGGGAGCTGTTTTTT. Amino acid sequence: CASSFYRVGAGELFF. The variable domain in full, with the rest retrieved from reference TRBV7-8 and TRBJ2-2, is GAGVSQSPRYKVAKRGQDVALRCDPISGHVSLFWYQQALGQGPEFLTYFQNEAQLDKSGLPSDRFFAERPEGSVSTLKIQRTQQEDSAVYLCASSFYRVGAGELFFGEGSRLTVL.

This clonotype appeared many times. The genes are TRBV25-1 and TRBJ2-7; 8 positions match TRBD1. Germline V lookup: CDR1 MGHDK, CDR2 SYGVNS. The CDR3 spans 14 residues. With 4 bases clipped from V and 1 base from J, the junction kept 3 bases outside the gene matches. CDR3 loop: CASSGQGTSYEQYF. CDR3 sequence (DNA): TGTGCCAGCAGTGGACAGGGGACATCCTACGAGCAGTACTTC.

The chain couples TRBV24-1 to TRBJ2-3; 10 nucleotides match TRBD2. The germline CDR1 and CDR2 sequences are KGHDR and SFDVKD. This CDR3 has 17 residues. Trimming removed 4 bases from V and 3 bases from J; junction bases left unmatched: 9. The CDR3: CATSDLSGGPLTDTQYF. DNA of the CDR3: TGTGCCACCAGTGACCTTAGCGGGGGGCCCTTAACAGATACGCAGTATTTT.

There are a few counts of this clonotype. The chain couples TRBV12-5 to TRBJ1-1, with TRBD1 identical over 8 bases. Germline values: CDR1 LGHNT, CDR2 FRNRAP. The J segment lost 8 bases and the V segment lost 1 base, leaving 6 bases of the junction unmatched. The CDR3 covers 14 residues. CDR3 bases: TGTGCTAGTGGTTTGGCTAAGCGGACAGGGGAAGCTTTCTTT. Translating gives CASGLAKRTGEAFF.

This clonotype was found a few times. The V and J genes are TRBV4-3 and TRBJ1-4; D gene unclear. Trimming left V 0 bases short and J 8 bases short, with 10 bases between. Germline values: CDR1 LGHNA, CDR2 YSLEER. CDR3 size: 14 residues. For the CDR3, the DNA is TGCGCCAGCAGCCAAGATCTTTCACAGGAAAAACTGTTTTTT. This gives the protein CASSQDLSQEKLFF.

This CDR3 reads CASSPLLAGNYGYTF. CDR3 in DNA: TGTGCCAGCAGCCCTTTACTTGCCGGGAACTATGGCTACACCTTC. The chain uses TRBV7-8 and TRBJ1-2, with no clear D. V was cut by 5 bases and J by 2 bases, with 15 bases left in between. This CDR3 is 15 amino acids long. CDR1 SGHVS and CDR2 FQNEAQ come from the germline V gene.

This clonotype was seen more than once but under ten times. This chain joins TRBV20-1 and TRBJ2-1; D is ambiguous. CDR1 DFQATT and CDR2 SNEGSKA come from the germline V gene (reference sequence). V dropped 3 bases and J dropped 6 bases, with 6 bases sitting between them. CDR3 length equals 11 residues. The DNA of the CDR3 is TGCAGTGCTAGCCACCCCAATGAGCAGTTCTTC. Its protein product is CSASHPNEQFF.

The chain is built from TRBV13 and TRBJ2-7; 7 bases agree with TRBD2. With V trimmed by 1 base and J by 7 bases, 13 bases remained unmatched. CDR3 length: 16 amino acids. Germline CDR1 PRHDT, CDR2 FYEKMQ (reference sequence). The CDR3, as DNA: TGTGCCAGCAGCTTAGACGGGGAGCGGGGATCAAGGGAGCAGTACTTC. Its translation is CASSLDGERGSREQYF.

This clonotype has a handful of counts. V is TRBV9 and J is TRBJ2-1; TRBD2 matches 9 bases. With V trimmed by 3 bases and J by 9 bases, 13 bases remained unmatched. Germline V gene lookup returns CDR1 SGDLS and CDR2 YYNGEE. This CDR3 comprises 16 residues. The CDR3 is CASSGGLAKPSSEQFF. DNA of the CDR3: TGTGCCAGCAGCGGGGGACTAGCCAAGCCCTCATCTGAGCAGTTCTTC.

There are a few counts of this clonotype. The chain links TRBV5-1 to TRBJ2-7; 8 nucleotides align to TRBD1. Germline V gene data show CDR1 as SGHRS and CDR2 as YFSETQ. Germline trimming cut 1 base from V and 2 bases from J; bases unmatched to any gene: 5. CDR3 length: 15 amino acids. CDR3 DNA: TGCGCCAGCAGCTTGCAGGGGACAGGTACCTACGAGCAGTACTTC. Translation: CASSLQGTGTYEQYF.

This clonotype has more than one count but fewer than ten. The chain joins TRBV5-4 to TRBJ2-1, with 10 bases lining up with TRBD2. J lost 3 bases, V lost 10 bases, and 13 bases had no gene match. CDR3 size: 16 residues. Germline CDR1 reads SGHNT; CDR2 reads YYREEE (reference sequence). CDR3 loop: CASGLAGVFHYNEQFF. In DNA, the CDR3 is TGTGCCTCCGGGCTAGCGGGAGTCTTCCACTACAATGAGCAGTTCTTC. Filled out from reference TRBV5-4 and TRBJ2-1, the complete variable domain reads ETGVTQSPTHLIKTRGQQVTLRCSSQSGHNTVSWYQQALGQGPQFIFQYYREEENGRGNFPPRFSGLQFPNYSSELNVNALELDDSALYLCASGLAGVFHYNEQFFGPGTRLTVL.